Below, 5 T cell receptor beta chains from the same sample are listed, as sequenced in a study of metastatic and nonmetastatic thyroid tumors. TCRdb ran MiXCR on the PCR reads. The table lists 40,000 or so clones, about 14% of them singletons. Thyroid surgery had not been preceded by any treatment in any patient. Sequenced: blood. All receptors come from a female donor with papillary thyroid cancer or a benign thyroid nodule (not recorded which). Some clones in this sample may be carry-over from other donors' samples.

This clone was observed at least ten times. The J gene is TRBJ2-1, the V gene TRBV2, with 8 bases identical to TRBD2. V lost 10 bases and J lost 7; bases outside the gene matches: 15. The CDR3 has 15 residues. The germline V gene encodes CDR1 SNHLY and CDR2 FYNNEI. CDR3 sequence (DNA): TGTGCCAATACCGATGAGCGGGAGAGGGTAAATGAGCAGTTCTTC. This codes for CANTDERERVNEQFF. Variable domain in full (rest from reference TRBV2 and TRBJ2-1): EPEVTQTPSHQVTQMGQEVILRCVPISNHLYFYWYRQILGQKVEFLVSFYNNEISEKSEIFDDQFSVERPDGSNFTLKIRSTKLEDSAMYFCANTDERERVNEQFFGPGTRLTVL.

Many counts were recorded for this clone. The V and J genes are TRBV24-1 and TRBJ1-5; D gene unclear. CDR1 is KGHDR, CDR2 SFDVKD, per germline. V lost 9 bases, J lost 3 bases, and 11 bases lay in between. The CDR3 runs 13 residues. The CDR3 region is CATQAAYNQPQHF. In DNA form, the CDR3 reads TGTGCCACCCAGGCAGCCTACAATCAGCCCCAGCATTTT.

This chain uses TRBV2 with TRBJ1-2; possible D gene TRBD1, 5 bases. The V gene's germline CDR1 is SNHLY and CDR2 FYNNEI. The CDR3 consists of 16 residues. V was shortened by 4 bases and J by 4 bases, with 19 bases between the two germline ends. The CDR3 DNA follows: TGTGCCAGCAGTGGGGACGGGTTGGAGGTCCTCTATGGCTACACCTTC. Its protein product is CASSGDGLEVLYGYTF.

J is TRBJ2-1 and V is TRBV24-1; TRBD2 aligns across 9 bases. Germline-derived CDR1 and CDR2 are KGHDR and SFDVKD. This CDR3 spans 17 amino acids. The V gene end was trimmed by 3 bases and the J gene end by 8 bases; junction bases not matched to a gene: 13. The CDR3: CATSDPEPTSGIYEQFF. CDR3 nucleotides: TGTGCCACCAGTGATCCAGAACCGACTAGCGGTATCTATGAGCAGTTCTTC.

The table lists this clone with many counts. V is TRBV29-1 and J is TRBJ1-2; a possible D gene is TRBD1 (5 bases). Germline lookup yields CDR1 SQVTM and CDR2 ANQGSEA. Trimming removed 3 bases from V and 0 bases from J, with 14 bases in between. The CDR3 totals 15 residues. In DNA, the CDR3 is TGCAGCGTTGACTTGGGGCTTACCGCTAACTATGGCTACACCTTC. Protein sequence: CSVDLGLTANYGYTF.